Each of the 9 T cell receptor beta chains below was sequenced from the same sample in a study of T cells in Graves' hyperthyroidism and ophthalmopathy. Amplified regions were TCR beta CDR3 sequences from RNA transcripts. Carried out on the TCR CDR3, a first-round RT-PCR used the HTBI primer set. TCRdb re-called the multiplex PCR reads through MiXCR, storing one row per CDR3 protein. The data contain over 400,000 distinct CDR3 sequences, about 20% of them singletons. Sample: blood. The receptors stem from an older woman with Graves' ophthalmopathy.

The CDR3: CASSPPNSVLAWEQYF. CDR3 DNA: TGTGCCAGCAGTCCACCTAACTCCGTCTTGGCGTGGGAGCAGTACTTC. This rearrangement joins TRBV6-2 or TRBV6-3 to TRBJ2-7; D is unclear. Trimming stripped 5 bases from V and 7 bases from J, with 24 bases between. The V gene's germline CDR1 is MNHEY and CDR2 SVGEGT. This CDR3 comprises 16 residues.

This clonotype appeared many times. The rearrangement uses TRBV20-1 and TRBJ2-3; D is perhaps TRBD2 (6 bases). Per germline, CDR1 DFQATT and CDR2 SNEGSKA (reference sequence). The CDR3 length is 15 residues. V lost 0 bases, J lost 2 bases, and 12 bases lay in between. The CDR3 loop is CSARDSSGHTDTQYF. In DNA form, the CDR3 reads TGCAGTGCTAGAGATAGTAGCGGACACACAGATACGCAGTATTTT.

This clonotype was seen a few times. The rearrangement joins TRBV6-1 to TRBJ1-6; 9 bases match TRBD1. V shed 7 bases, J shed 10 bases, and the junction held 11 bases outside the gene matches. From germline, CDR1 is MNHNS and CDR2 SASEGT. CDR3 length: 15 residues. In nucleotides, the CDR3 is TGTGCCAGCACGATACTGGACAGGGGCGAATCACCCCTCCACTTT. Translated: CASTILDRGESPLHF.

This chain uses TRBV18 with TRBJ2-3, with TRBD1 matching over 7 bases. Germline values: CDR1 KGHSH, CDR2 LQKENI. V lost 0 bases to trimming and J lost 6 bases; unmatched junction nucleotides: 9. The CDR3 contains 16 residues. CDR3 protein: CASSPPRTGTTDTQYF. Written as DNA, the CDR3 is TGTGCCAGCTCACCACCTAGGACAGGCACAACCGATACGCAGTATTTT.

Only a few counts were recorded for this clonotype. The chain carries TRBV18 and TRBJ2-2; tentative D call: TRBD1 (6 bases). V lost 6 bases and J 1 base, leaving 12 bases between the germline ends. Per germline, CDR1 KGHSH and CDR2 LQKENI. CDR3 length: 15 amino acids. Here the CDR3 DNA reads TGTGCCAGCTCCCCCCAAGGGGGGAACACCGGGGAGCTGTTTTTT. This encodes CASSPQGGNTGELFF.

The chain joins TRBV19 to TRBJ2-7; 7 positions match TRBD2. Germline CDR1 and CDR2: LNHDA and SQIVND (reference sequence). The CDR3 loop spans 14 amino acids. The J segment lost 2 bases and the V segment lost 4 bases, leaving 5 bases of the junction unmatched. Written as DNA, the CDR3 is TGTGCCAGTAGTACCGGAGCGGGGACCTACGAGCAGTACTTC. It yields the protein CASSTGAGTYEQYF.

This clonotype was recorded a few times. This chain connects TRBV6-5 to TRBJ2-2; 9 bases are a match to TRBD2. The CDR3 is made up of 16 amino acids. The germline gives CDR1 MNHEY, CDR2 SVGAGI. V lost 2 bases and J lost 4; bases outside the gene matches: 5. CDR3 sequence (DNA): TGTGCCAGCAGTTACGCGGGAGGGCCGGGCACCGGGGAGCTGTTTTTT. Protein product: CASSYAGGPGTGELFF.

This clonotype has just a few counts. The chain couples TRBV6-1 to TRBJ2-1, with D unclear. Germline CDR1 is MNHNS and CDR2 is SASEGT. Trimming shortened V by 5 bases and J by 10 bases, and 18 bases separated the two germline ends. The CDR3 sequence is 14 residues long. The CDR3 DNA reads TGTGCCAGCAGTCCATTGGACCGAGCGAGCGAGCAGTTCTTC. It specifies CASSPLDRASEQFF.

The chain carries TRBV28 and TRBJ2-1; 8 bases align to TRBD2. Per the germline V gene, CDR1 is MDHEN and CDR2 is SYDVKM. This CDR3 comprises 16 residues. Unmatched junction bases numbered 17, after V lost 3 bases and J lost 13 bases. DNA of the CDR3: TGTGCCAGCAGTTTGCCCGCCCCCGGACTAGCCGCCTTACAGTTCTTC. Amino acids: CASSLPAPGLAALQFF.